The clone carrying this TCR beta chain was counted a single time. Its antigen is not known. This sample was included in a study of cytomegalovirus exposure and HLA in healthy donors. About the study: A prior analysis found roughly 100 million unique TCR beta sequences from roughly 180 million T cells.

Study results and limitations: Later analysis suggested most CMV-associated TCR beta chains were HLA-restricted. Upon later analysis, HLA-associated TCR beta chains proved more clonally expanded than other, equally common chains.

The PCR ran on 60 Vbeta and 13 Jbeta primers. Clones were sequenced by immunoSEQ multiplex PCR, and TCRdb holds only the in-frame ones, with some missing. The table records fewer than 200,000 clones, 81% of them present only once. The TCR originated in a man aged 35 to 55 in good health and CMV-seropositive. Sequencing was carried out using PBMCs.

CDR3 in DNA: TGCGCCAGCAGCCAAGATCTAGGGGACAGGGGATACAATGAGCAGTTCTTC. Its translation is CASSQDLGDRGYNEQFF. The rearrangement uses TRBV4-3 and TRBJ2-1, with 10 positions matching TRBD1. This CDR3 region has 17 residues. The V and J ends lost 0 bases and 4 bases, in that order; junction bases with no gene match: 6. Germline CDR1 reads LGHNA; CDR2 reads YSLEER.